The rows below give T cell receptor beta chains drawn from one sample of a study of response to subunit inactivated influenza vaccine. TCRdb redid the calling of the RT-PCR reads with MiXCR, one entry per CDR3 protein. The table lists about 610,000 distinct CDR3 sequences, roughly 15% of them singletons, with around 10% in the top ten. The specimen comprised PBMCs from blood, sampled about 11 days after vaccination. Receptors originate from a man over 45 who received an inactivated influenza vaccine. CDR3s include the opening cysteine and the closing phenylalanine or tryptophan. Each record gives: J gene, V gene, clone size, D gene, CDR3 DNA, CDR3 protein. The D gene is left open where the match is weak. Not every row has a clone size; where given, it reads once, few, many or a size class.

J: TRBJ2-1; V: TRBV20-1; size: .; D: TRBD2; DNA: TGCAGTCGGTTGCGGGAGGGACCCTACAATGAGCAGTTCTTC; CDR3: CSRLREGPYNEQFF
J: TRBJ1-2; V: TRBV25-1; size: .; D: TRBD1; DNA: TGTGCCAGCAGTAACTTAGACAGGGCTGGCTACACCTTC; CDR3: CASSNLDRAGYTF
J: TRBJ2-6; V: TRBV5-1; size: .; D: .; DNA: TGCGCCAGCAGCACCCTTGGGGCCAACGTCCTGACTTTC; CDR3: CASSTLGANVLTF
J: TRBJ1-1; V: TRBV12-3/TRBV12-4; size: .; D: .; DNA: TGTGCCAGTCGAGGGTCTGAAGCTTTCTTT; CDR3: CASRGSEAFF
J: TRBJ2-7; V: TRBV18; size: .; D: .; DNA: TGTGCCAGCTCACCCCCCGACAGGAGTGAAGAGCAGTACTTC; CDR3: CASSPPDRSEEQYF
J: TRBJ2-2; V: TRBV5-1; size: few; D: TRBD2; DNA: TGCGCCAGCAGCTTGTACCCCCAAAGTAGCGGGGACGACACCGGGGAGCTGTTTTTT; CDR3: CASSLYPQSSGDDTGELFF
J: TRBJ1-1; V: TRBV6-1; size: few; D: .; DNA: TGTGCCAGCAAAAAGCCGGGCCCGGTTACTGAAGCTTTCTTT; CDR3: CASKKPGPVTEAFF
J: TRBJ2-3; V: TRBV2; size: few; D: .; DNA: TGTGCCAGCGGGGTGATCTGGGCAGATACGCAGTATTTT; CDR3: CASGVIWADTQYF
J: TRBJ2-3; V: TRBV7-2; size: many; D: .; DNA: TGTGCCAGCAGAAACCCCACAGATACGCAGTATTTT; CDR3: CASRNPTDTQYF
J: TRBJ1-2; V: TRBV28; size: .; D: TRBD1; DNA: TGTGCCAGCAGTTTGGGACAGGGCTTCTATGGCTACACCTTC; CDR3: CASSLGQGFYGYTF
J: TRBJ2-1; V: TRBV24-1; size: many; D: .; DNA: TGTGCCACCAGTGATTTTTGGAATGAGCAGTTCTTC; CDR3: CATSDFWNEQFF
J: TRBJ2-7; V: TRBV9; size: few; D: TRBD2; DNA: TGTGCCAGCAGCGTAGGTCTAGCGGGCCCCTACGAGCAGTACTTC; CDR3: CASSVGLAGPYEQYF
J: TRBJ2-1; V: TRBV18; size: .; D: .; DNA: TGTGCCAGCTCACCACCGGGGCTAGCCCTTGGGCAGTTCTTC; CDR3: CASSPPGLALGQFF
J: TRBJ1-5; V: TRBV6-2/TRBV6-3; size: .; D: .; DNA: TGTGCCAGCAGCCCAGTCCCGTCCATTCAGCATTTT; CDR3: CASSPVPSIQHF